The source of this TCR beta chain is a study of vaccination and CD4 T cells after COVID-19. In regard to this clonotype: The antigen is not known.

With 3 bases removed from V and 7 bases from J, the gap between germline ends came to 13 bases. The length of the CDR3 is 14 residues. Germline V gene sequence: CDR1 MNHEY, CDR2 SMNVEV (reference sequence). The study sequenced cultured CD4+ T cell DNA using the Oncomine TCR Beta short-read assay. TCRdb re-analysed the PCR reads in MiXCR, keeping a single row per CDR3 protein. The repertoire has about 22,000 distinct CDR3 sequences, over 25% of them found once; the top ten carry around 12%. Study-wide findings and caveats: SARS-CoV-2-reactive clonotype medians increased from about 22 to 38, not significantly. Convalescent patients had a median approximately 83% of reactive clones appearing only post-vaccination.

Treatment defined: roughly 10-day PBMC culture with coronavirus spike peptide pools or control peptides (ViraFEST assay). Dates of PCR positivity, March to December 2020, preceded the US Alpha, Beta and Delta variants. Half-medium replacement with fresh IL-2 medium took place on days 3 and 7. The sequenced sample was cultured CD4+ T cells from blood. This TCR was sampled from a human donor with COVID-19. The chain links TRBV27 to TRBJ1-5; D is perhaps TRBD1 (6 bases). CDR3 amino acids: CASSLGTGHQPQHF. As DNA, the CDR3 is TGTGCCAGCAGTTTGGGTACAGGGCACCAGCCCCAGCATTTT.